The 31 T cell receptor beta chains below all came from one sample that was sequenced in a study of beta chain features in type 1 diabetes (dated by TCRdb to the late 2010s). Antigen specificity for these receptors is unknown. General findings and caveats noted by the study authors: Type 1 diabetes patients showed a moderate but significant shortening of TCRB CDR3 length in all four CD4+ subsets.

Library construction relied on the immunoSEQ multiplex PCR assay. The entire amount of isolated RNA was reverse transcribed using the High Capacity cDNA Reverse Transcription Kit, so the sequenced TCRB transcripts were expressed ones. TCRdb retrieved this table from immuneACCESS and kept in-frame rearrangements only. Not all clones are present; in checked studies, unresolved V genes account for under half, and no reason is known for the remainder. Within this sample are some 660,000 clones, with about an eighth of them counted one time only. Roughly 0.04% of the sample is taken by the ten largest. The sequencing sample was made of naive CD4+ T cells from blood. What this sample's cell subset or site label stands for: true naive CD4+ T cells. The receptor set was obtained from a man aged 18 to 35 with type 1 diabetes.

The rearrangement links TRBV2 to TRBJ2-3, with 8 bases fitting TRBD2. V was pared by 7 bases and J by 6 bases, with 12 bases of the junction left unmatched. The CDR3 is 15 amino acids. CDR1 and CDR2 (germline): SNHLY, FYNNEI. As DNA, the CDR3 is TGTGCCAGCATGACGGGAGGGCCGTACGACGATACGCAGTATTTT. Translated, it gives CASMTGGPYDDTQYF.

This chain joins TRBV5-6 and TRBJ2-3, with TRBD2 matching 10 bases. Per the germline V gene, CDR1 is SGHDT and CDR2 is YYEEEE. This CDR3 is 16 amino acids long. J lost 3 bases, V lost 6 bases, and 10 bases had no gene match. The CDR3 nucleotides read TGTGCCAGCACCCCAGCGGGAGGGCCTCCGACAGATACGCAGTATTTT. Protein product: CASTPAGGPPTDTQYF.

This chain uses TRBV27 with TRBJ2-5; D may be TRBD2 (5 bases). Trimming left V 6 bases short and J 3 bases short, with 14 bases between. From germline, CDR1 is MNHEY and CDR2 SMNVEV (reference sequence). The CDR3 length is 14 residues. The CDR3 sequence is CASRADWREETQYF. As DNA, the CDR3 is TGTGCCAGCAGAGCGGACTGGAGAGAAGAGACCCAGTACTTC.

This clone was recorded a few times. The J gene is TRBJ2-5, the V gene TRBV29-1; a possible D gene is TRBD2 (6 bases). Trimming took off 5 bases at V and 5 bases at J, with 30 bases between the two ends. Germline CDR1 SQVTM, CDR2 ANQGSEA. The CDR3 loop spans 18 amino acids. CDR3 residues: CSVNRGETGRGVLETQYF. The DNA of the CDR3 is TGCAGCGTTAATAGGGGAGAGACCGGGCGGGGCGTCCTTGAGACCCAGTACTTC.

The chain has TRBV30 and TRBJ2-1; TRBD1 agrees at 7 bases. Looked up from germline, CDR1 is GTSNPN and CDR2 is SVGIG (reference sequence). CDR3 length equals 16 residues. The V gene end was trimmed by 0 bases and the J gene end by 6 bases; junction bases not matched to a gene: 11. DNA for the CDR3: TGTGCCTGGAGTGTACTCGGCAGGGGGAAAGGCAATGAGCAGTTCTTC. It codes for CAWSVLGRGKGNEQFF.

The gene calls are TRBV4-1 and TRBJ1-1; TRBD1 might be the D (6 bases). Germline CDR1 MGHRA, CDR2 YSYEKL. The CDR3 has 13 amino acids. V was pared by 2 bases and J by 3 bases, with 7 bases between. CDR3 in amino acids: CASSQHRDTEAFF. Written as DNA, the CDR3 is TGCGCCAGCAGCCAACACAGGGACACTGAAGCTTTCTTT.

In nucleotides, the CDR3 is TGTGCCAGCAGCCGGGGTATCGGCAATCAGCCCCAGCATTTT. Protein: CASSRGIGNQPQHF. This sequence joins TRBV28 and TRBJ1-5; no firm D call. Trimming shortened V by 6 bases and J by 2 bases, and 11 bases separated the two germline ends. The V gene's germline CDR1 is MDHEN and CDR2 SYDVKM. The CDR3 has 14 residues.

This chain links TRBV30 with TRBJ2-2, with 8 bases fitting TRBD2. Germline V gene sequence: CDR1 GTSNPN, CDR2 SVGIG (reference sequence). Unmatched junction bases numbered 6, after V lost 4 bases and J lost 2 bases. This CDR3 spans 15 amino acids. The CDR3 coding sequence is TGTGCCTGGATTCCCGGGGGGGTTAACACCGGGGAGCTGTTTTTT. It codes for CAWIPGGVNTGELFF. The variable domain in full, completed from reference TRBV30 and TRBJ2-2, reads SQTIHQWPATLVQPVGSPLSLECTVEGTSNPNLYWYRQAAGRGLQLLFYSVGIGQISSEVPQNLSASRPQDRQFILSSKKLLLSDSGFYLCAWIPGGVNTGELFFGEGSRLTVL.

This clone has more than one count but fewer than ten. V and J are TRBV18 and TRBJ2-1; perhaps TRBD2 as D (6 bases). Between the trimmed V and J ends, which lost 4 bases and 8 bases, there was a span of 15 bases. The CDR3 has 14 amino acids. Germline CDR1 and CDR2: KGHSH and LQKENI. This CDR3 is CASSLPGLLDEQFF. As DNA, the CDR3 is TGTGCCAGCTCACTACCGGGACTCTTGGATGAGCAGTTCTTC.

V usage is TRBV6-1 and J usage is TRBJ1-1, with unresolved D. The germline V gene has CDR1 MNHNS and CDR2 SASEGT. With 4 bases removed from V and 4 bases from J, the gap between germline ends came to 13 bases. The CDR3 is 14 amino acids. CDR3 loop: CASSVGSFSTEAFF. CDR3 nucleotide sequence: TGTGCCAGCAGTGTCGGGTCTTTTAGCACTGAAGCTTTCTTT.

V and J are TRBV6-6 and TRBJ2-2; D remains ambiguous. The V end was cut by 2 bases, the J end by 7 bases, with 8 bases between. The CDR3 totals 13 residues. Germline CDR1 is MNHNY and CDR2 is SVGAGI (reference sequence). The CDR3 is CASSYGGYGELFF. As DNA, the CDR3 is TGTGCCAGCAGTTACGGTGGCTACGGGGAGCTGTTTTTT.

This clone was picked up a small number of times. This sequence joins TRBV6-4 and TRBJ2-3; TRBD2 agrees at 8 bases. CDR1 MRHNA and CDR2 SNTAGT come from the germline V gene. This CDR3 is 14 amino acids long. The V segment lost 3 bases and the J segment 3 bases; nucleotides outside the gene matches: 2. The CDR3 sequence: CASSETSVTDTQYF. As DNA, the CDR3 is TGTGCCAGCAGTGAGACTAGCGTAACAGATACGCAGTATTTT.

This clone has just a few counts. This specimen includes other DNA sequences encoding the same CDR3. The J gene is TRBJ2-5, the V gene TRBV5-1; D is ambiguous. Between the trimmed V and J ends, which lost 0 bases and 4 bases, there was a span of 7 bases. This CDR3 has 13 residues. Germline-derived CDR1 and CDR2 are SGHRS and YFSETQ. The CDR3 DNA reads TGCGCCAGCAGCTTGGGAGCCGGAGAGACCCAGTACTTC. Its translation: CASSLGAGETQYF.

In its sample, this clone was seen a few times. The chain carries TRBV29-1 and TRBJ2-3; no firm D call. The ends were cut back, 5 bases at V and 3 bases at J, with 6 bases in the middle. This CDR3 is built from 11 residues. Germline V lookup: CDR1 SQVTM, CDR2 ANQGSEA. The CDR3 DNA reads TGCAGCGTTCAGCGAACAGATACGCAGTATTTT. Encoded protein: CSVQRTDTQYF.

Many counts were recorded for this clone. CDR3 bases: TGCGCCAGCAGCCAAGGGCCCGGGAATAGCTACGAGCAGTACTTC. Translated: CASSQGPGNSYEQYF. V is TRBV4-3 and J is TRBJ2-7, with D possibly being TRBD2 (5 bases). This CDR3 has 15 residues. Trimming left V 1 base short and J 3 bases short, with 13 bases between. CDR1 and CDR2 (germline): LGHNA, YSLEER.

This clone has a handful of counts. This sample also contains other DNA sequences that code for the same CDR3. CDR3: CASSLWGYEQYF. The CDR3 nucleotides read TGTGCCAGCAGTTTATGGGGGTACGAGCAGTACTTC. V gene TRBV28 combines with J gene TRBJ2-7; D is unclear. CDR1 is MDHEN, CDR2 SYDVKM, per germline. V lost 0 bases and J 4 bases, leaving 4 bases between the germline ends. The CDR3 is 12 amino acids. Filled out from reference TRBV28 and TRBJ2-7, the complete variable domain reads DVKVTQSSRYLVKRTGEKVFLECVQDMDHENMFWYRQDPGLGLRLIYFSYDVKMKEKGDIPEGYSVSREKKERFSLILESASTNQTSMYLCASSLWGYEQYFGPGTRLTVT.

This clone was observed a handful of times. The rearrangement joins TRBV28 to TRBJ2-1; D gene unclear. Germline-derived CDR1 and CDR2 are MDHEN and SYDVKM. V was pared by 5 bases and J by 1 base, with 12 bases between. The CDR3 consists of 15 residues. The CDR3 bases are TGTGCCAGCAGTCCCGGGTCTGTATCCTACAATGAGCAGTTCTTC. Its translation: CASSPGSVSYNEQFF.

This clone has a single count. A read error may produce the germline difference seen at one junction end. The rearrangement joins TRBV9 to TRBJ2-5; weak D call: TRBD2 (6 bases). The germline V gene has CDR1 SGDLS and CDR2 YYNGEE. This CDR3 comprises 15 residues. CDR3 sequence reads: CAGSVGGMGTQTQYF. The DNA of the CDR3 is TGTGCCGGCAGCGTAGGAGGGATGGGTACGCAGACCCAGTACTTC.

This clone was detected once. The chain recombines TRBV7-8 with TRBJ1-1, with D perhaps matching TRBD1 (6 bases). This CDR3 is 15 amino acids long. The ends were cut back, 8 bases at V and 1 base at J, with 17 bases in the middle. Germline CDR1 reads SGHVS; CDR2 reads FQNEAQ. As DNA, the CDR3 is TGTGCCAGCCTCAAAGGACAGCACCAGAACACTGAAGCTTTCTTT. Translating it yields CASLKGQHQNTEAFF.

This rearrangement joins TRBV30 to TRBJ2-6; 10 nucleotides align to TRBD1. Trimming cost V 4 bases and J 1 base; bases outside gene matches: 13. The CDR3 is made up of 19 amino acids. Germline assignment: CDR1 GTSNPN and CDR2 SVGIG (reference sequence). CDR3 coding DNA: TGTGCCTGGACCTCCTGGACAGGGGGTCACCATTCTGGGGCCAACGTCCTGACTTTC. This translates into CAWTSWTGGHHSGANVLTF.

This clone was counted a few times. The identical CDR3 is also encoded by other nucleotide sequences in the sample. This chain links TRBV9 with TRBJ2-5, with TRBD2 identical over 8 bases. J lost 1 base, V lost 0 bases, and 2 bases had no gene match. Germline lookup yields CDR1 SGDLS and CDR2 YYNGEE. There are 15 residues in the CDR3. In nucleotides, the CDR3 is TGTGCCAGCAGCGTAGCGGGGGGGCTCCAAGAGACCCAGTACTTC. Protein product: CASSVAGGLQETQYF.

The chain carries TRBV18 and TRBJ1-5; the D is unclear. V shed 2 bases and J shed 1 base, with 9 bases lying between them. This CDR3 region has 15 residues. Germline V gives CDR1 KGHSH, CDR2 LQKENI. The CDR3 is CASSPGRLSNQPQHF. DNA for the CDR3: TGTGCCAGCTCACCAGGGCGCTTGAGCAATCAGCCCCAGCATTTT.

This sequence joins TRBV18 and TRBJ2-3; unclear D gene. Germline loops: CDR1 KGHSH, CDR2 LQKENI. Between the trimmed V and J ends, which lost 4 bases and 6 bases, there was a span of 8 bases. This CDR3 contains 12 residues. In nucleotides, the CDR3 is TGTGCCAGCTCACTACTAAGGGATACGCAGTATTTT. Residues: CASSLLRDTQYF.

This chain links TRBV5-1 with TRBJ2-3; TRBD2 matches at 13 bases. Per germline, CDR1 SGHRS and CDR2 YFSETQ. This CDR3 comprises 17 residues. Germline trimming cut 4 bases from V and 2 bases from J; bases unmatched to any gene: 7. CDR3 DNA: TGCGCCAGCAGCCCCCCGGGACTAGCGGGACACACAGATACGCAGTATTTT. Its translation: CASSPPGLAGHTDTQYF.

This chain uses TRBV18 with TRBJ2-5; 7 bases line up with TRBD1. The ends lost 4 bases at V and 4 bases at J; junction bases unmatched: 15. Germline assignment: CDR1 KGHSH and CDR2 LQKENI. The CDR3 length is 17 residues. CDR3: CASSRATGAGVRETQYF. The CDR3 nucleotides read TGTGCCAGCTCACGGGCAACAGGGGCTGGGGTGCGAGAGACCCAGTACTTC.

The J gene is TRBJ2-2, the V gene TRBV5-1; D is possibly TRBD1 or TRBD2 (5 bases each). Per germline, CDR1 SGHRS and CDR2 YFSETQ. There are 14 residues in the CDR3. Trimming stripped 1 base from V and 5 bases from J, with 9 bases between. CDR3 sequence: CASSLWGRTGELFF. CDR3 DNA: TGCGCCAGCAGCTTGTGGGGACGAACCGGGGAGCTGTTTTTT. The full variable domain, its missing parts supplied by reference TRBV5-1 and TRBJ2-2, is KAGVTQTPRYLIKTRGQQVTLSCSPISGHRSVSWYQQTPGQGLQFLFEYFSETQRNKGNFPGRFSGRQFSNSRSEMNVSTLELGDSALYLCASSLWGRTGELFFGEGSRLTVL.

This clone was detected only a few times. The chain uses TRBV4-1 and TRBJ2-5; D is ambiguous. The CDR3 spans 14 residues. CDR1 and CDR2 (germline): MGHRA, YSYEKL. The V gene lost 2 bases and the J gene lost 2 bases, with 9 bases spanning the gap. CDR3 sequence reads: CASSQRTRQETQYF. The CDR3 DNA is TGCGCCAGCAGCCAACGGACGCGGCAAGAGACCCAGTACTTC.

On this clone itself: Additional DNA sequences in this sample encode the identical CDR3. This sequence joins TRBV7-2 and TRBJ2-7; 7 bases fit TRBD1. The J segment lost 5 bases and the V segment lost 5 bases, leaving 3 bases of the junction unmatched. Germline CDR1 reads SGHTA; CDR2 reads FQGNSA. The CDR3 length is 12 residues. The CDR3 region is CASSRDRDEQYF. The CDR3 coding sequence is TGTGCCAGCAGCCGTGACAGGGACGAGCAGTACTTC. The full variable domain, in which reference TRBV7-2 and TRBJ2-7 provide the parts outside the CDR3, is GAGVSQSPSNKVTEKGKDVELRCDPISGHTALYWYRQSLGQGLEFLIYFQGNSAPDKSGLPSDRFSAERTGGSVSTLTIQRTQQEDSAVYLCASSRDRDEQYFGPGTRLTVT.

This clone turned up a few times. V is TRBV25-1 and J is TRBJ2-2; D is unclear. This CDR3 region has 14 residues. CDR1 is MGHDK and CDR2 is SYGVNS in the germline V gene. V lost 5 bases and J 7 bases, leaving 14 bases between the germline ends. The CDR3 sequence: CASSLQTLSGELFF. CDR3 nucleotide sequence: TGTGCCAGCAGTCTACAGACTTTGAGCGGGGAGCTGTTTTTT.

J is TRBJ2-2 and V is TRBV2; D is unresolved. The CDR3 length is 12 residues. The V end was cut by 5 bases, the J end by 4 bases, with 5 bases between. Germline loops: CDR1 SNHLY, CDR2 FYNNEI. For the CDR3, the DNA is TGTGCCAGCAGTCAAGGCACCGGGGAGCTGTTTTTT. Amino acids: CASSQGTGELFF.

The chain is built from TRBV10-1 and TRBJ2-1; 11 bases agree with TRBD2. V gave up 4 bases and J gave up 8 bases; unmatched junction bases: 4. The length of the CDR3 is 14 residues. Germline V lookup: CDR1 WNHNN, CDR2 SYGVQD (reference sequence). Here the CDR3 DNA reads TGCGCCAGCAGTGGGTTAGCGGGAGGGGATGAGCAGTTCTTC. It yields the protein CASSGLAGGDEQFF.